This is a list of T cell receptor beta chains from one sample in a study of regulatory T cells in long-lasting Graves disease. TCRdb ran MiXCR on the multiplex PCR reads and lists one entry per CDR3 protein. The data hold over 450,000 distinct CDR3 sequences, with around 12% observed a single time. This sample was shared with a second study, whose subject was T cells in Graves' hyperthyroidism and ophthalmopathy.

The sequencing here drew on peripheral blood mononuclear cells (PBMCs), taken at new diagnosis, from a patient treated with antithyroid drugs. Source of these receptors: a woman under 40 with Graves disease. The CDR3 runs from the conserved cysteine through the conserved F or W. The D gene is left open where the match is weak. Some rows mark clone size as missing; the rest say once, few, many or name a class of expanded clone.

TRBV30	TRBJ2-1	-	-	CAWSLNNEQFF	TGTGCCTGGAGTCTAAACAATGAGCAGTTCTTC
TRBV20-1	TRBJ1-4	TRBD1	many	CSARDPRGPGEKLFF	TGCAGTGCTAGAGATCCGAGGGGGCCGGGAGAAAAACTGTTTTTT
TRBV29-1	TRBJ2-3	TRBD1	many	CSVERNRGSTDTQYF	TGCAGCGTTGAACGGAACAGGGGAAGCACAGATACGCAGTATTTT
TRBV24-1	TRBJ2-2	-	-	CATGLGPRFGELFF	TGTGCCACGGGTTTGGGACCACGATTCGGGGAGCTGTTTTTT
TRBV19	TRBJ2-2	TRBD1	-	CASSISQLGQGVPGELFF	TGTGCCAGTAGTATAAGTCAATTAGGACAGGGGGTTCCCGGGGAGCTGTTTTTT
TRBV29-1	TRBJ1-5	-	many	CSVGLGNSNQPQHF	TGCAGCGTCGGACTAGGGAATAGCAATCAGCCCCAGCATTTT
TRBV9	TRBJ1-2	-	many	CASTGSGIYGYTF	TGTGCCAGCACCGGATCGGGGATCTATGGCTACACCTTC
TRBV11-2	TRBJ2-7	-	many	CASSLDITGKDYEQYF	TGTGCCAGCAGCTTAGACATCACAGGGAAGGATTATGAGCAGTACTTC
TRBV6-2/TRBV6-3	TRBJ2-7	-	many	CASSYPEVHYEQYF	TGTGCCAGCAGTTACCCGGAGGTCCATTACGAGCAGTACTTC
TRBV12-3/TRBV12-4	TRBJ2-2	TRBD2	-	CASSGSGLVGTGELFF	TGTGCCAGCTCGGGTTCCGGACTAGTTGGGACCGGGGAGCTGTTTTTT
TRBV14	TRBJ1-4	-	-	CASSQSRGREKLFF	TGTGCCAGCAGCCAGAGTAGGGGTCGCGAAAAACTGTTTTTT
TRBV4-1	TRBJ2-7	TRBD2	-	CASSRRAGGEYEQYF	TGCGCCAGCAGCCGGAGAGCGGGAGGAGAATACGAGCAGTACTTC
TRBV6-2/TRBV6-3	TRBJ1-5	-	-	CASSYGTFPRRQPQHF	TGTGCCAGCAGTTACGGGACATTTCCCCGGAGGCAGCCCCAGCATTTT
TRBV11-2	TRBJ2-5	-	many	CASSLGLDIGQYF	TGTGCCAGCAGCTTAGGCTTAGATATTGGCCAGTACTTC
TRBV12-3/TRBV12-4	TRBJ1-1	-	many	CASSLRHTEAFF	TGTGCCAGCAGTTTACGGCACACTGAAGCTTTCTTT
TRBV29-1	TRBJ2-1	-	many	CSVVIPSSYNEQFF	TGCAGCGTTGTTATTCCGAGCTCCTACAATGAGCAGTTCTTC
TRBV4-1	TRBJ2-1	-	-	CASSQAWRDYYNEQFF	TGCGCCAGCAGCCAAGCCTGGCGAGACTACTACAATGAGCAGTTCTTC
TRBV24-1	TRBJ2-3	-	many	CATSGPTGRSTDTQYF	TGTGCCACCAGTGGGCCGACGGGGAGAAGCACAGATACGCAGTATTTT
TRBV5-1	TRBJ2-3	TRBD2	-	CASSSSLAASTDTQYF	TGCGCCAGCAGCTCCTCACTAGCGGCTAGCACAGATACGCAGTATTTT
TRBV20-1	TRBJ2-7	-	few	CSARGRGFRAYEQYF	TGCAGTGCTAGGGGTAGAGGGTTCAGAGCCTACGAGCAGTACTTC
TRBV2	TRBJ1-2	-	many	CASGAGYYYGYTF	TGTGCCAGCGGCGCGGGATACTACTATGGCTACACCTTC
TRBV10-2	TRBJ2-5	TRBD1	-	CASRYGQGGMETQYF	TGCGCCAGCAGATACGGACAGGGGGGTATGGAGACCCAGTACTTC
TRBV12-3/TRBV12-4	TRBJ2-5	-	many	CASSLGAETQYF	TGTGCCAGCAGTTTAGGCGCGGAGACCCAGTACTTC
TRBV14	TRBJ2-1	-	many	CASSQDRAAGQTNEQFF	TGTGCCAGCAGCCAAGATCGAGCGGCGGGACAGACCAATGAGCAGTTCTTC
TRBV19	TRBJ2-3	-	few	CASSLRGFSTDTQYF	TGTGCCAGTAGTTTGAGAGGTTTTTCCACAGATACGCAGTATTTT
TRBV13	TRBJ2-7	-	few	CASSVYLSYEQYF	TGTGCCAGCAGCGTCTACCTAAGCTACGAGCAGTACTTC
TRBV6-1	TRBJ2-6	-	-	CASSEEGLLLNSGANVLTF	TGTGCCAGCAGTGAAGAGGGTCTCCTACTTAACTCTGGGGCCAACGTCCTGACTTTC
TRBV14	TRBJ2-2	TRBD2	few	CASSPGLAGGTGELFF	TGTGCCAGCAGCCCGGGACTAGCGGGTGGAACCGGGGAGCTGTTTTTT
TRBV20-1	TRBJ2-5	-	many	CSAPHLGRQETQYF	TGCAGTGCTCCTCACCTCGGACGGCAAGAGACCCAGTACTTC
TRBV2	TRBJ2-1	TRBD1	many	CASSGTGNGEQFF	TGTGCCAGCAGTGGGACAGGGAACGGTGAGCAGTTCTTC
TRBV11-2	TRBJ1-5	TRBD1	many	CASSRTGGQPQHF	TGTGCCAGCAGCAGGACAGGAGGTCAGCCCCAGCATTTT
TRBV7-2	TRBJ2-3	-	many	CASSLGPDTQYF	TGTGCCAGCAGCTTAGGTCCAGATACGCAGTATTTT
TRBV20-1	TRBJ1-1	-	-	CSARSGPSEAFF	TGCAGTGCTAGGTCGGGGCCGTCTGAAGCTTTCTTT
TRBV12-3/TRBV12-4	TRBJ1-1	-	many	CASSLRPYEAFF	TGTGCCAGCAGTTTGAGGCCCTATGAAGCTTTCTTT
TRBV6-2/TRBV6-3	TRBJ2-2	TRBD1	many	CASRFDRGNTGELFF	TGTGCCAGCAGGTTTGACAGGGGGAACACCGGGGAGCTGTTTTTT
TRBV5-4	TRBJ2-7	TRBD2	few	CASSRGTSGFTYEQYF	TGTGCCAGCAGCCGGGGGACTAGCGGTTTTACCTACGAGCAGTACTTC
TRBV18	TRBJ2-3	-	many	CASSPHTRDTQYF	TGTGCCAGCTCACCGCACACTCGAGATACGCAGTATTTT
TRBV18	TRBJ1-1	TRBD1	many	CASSPPVFGTAGTEAFF	TGTGCCAGCTCACCACCAGTATTCGGGACAGCGGGCACTGAAGCTTTCTTT
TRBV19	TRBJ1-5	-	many	CASSIGKGSGAQPQHF	TGTGCCAGTAGTATAGGAAAGGGCTCGGGGGCTCAGCCCCAGCATTTT
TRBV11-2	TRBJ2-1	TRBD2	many	CASSLEAGGSYNEQFF	TGTGCCAGCAGCTTAGAAGCGGGAGGATCTTACAATGAGCAGTTCTTC
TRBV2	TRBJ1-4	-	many	CASNPDPTNEKLFF	TGTGCCAGCAATCCAGACCCTACTAATGAAAAACTGTTTTTT
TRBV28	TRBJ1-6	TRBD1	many	CASRKTGGLHF	TGTGCCAGCAGGAAGACAGGGGGACTCCACTTT
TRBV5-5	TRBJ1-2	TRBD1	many	CASSGTGTVVSGYTF	TGTGCCAGCAGCGGGACCGGGACAGTTGTTAGTGGCTACACCTTC
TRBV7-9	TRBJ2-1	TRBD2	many	CASSLLAGVRFNEQFF	TGTGCCAGCAGTTTGCTAGCGGGAGTTAGGTTCAATGAGCAGTTCTTC
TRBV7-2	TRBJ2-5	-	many	CASATYQETQYF	TGTGCCAGCGCCACGTACCAAGAGACCCAGTACTTC
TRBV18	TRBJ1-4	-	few	CASSPQGGEKLVF	TGTGCCAGCTCACCACAGGGTGGAGAAAAACTGGTTTTT
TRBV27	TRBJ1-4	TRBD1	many	CASRIQGYGEKLFF	TGTGCCAGCAGGATACAGGGGTACGGTGAAAAACTGTTTTTT
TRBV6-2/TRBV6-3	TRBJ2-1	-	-	CASSYPVRRSYNEQFF	TGTGCCAGCAGTTACCCCGTTCGCAGGAGCTACAATGAGCAGTTCTTC
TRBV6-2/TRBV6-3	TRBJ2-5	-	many	CASSYSRSGTQYF	TGTGCCAGCAGTTACTCCCGCAGCGGGACCCAGTACTTC
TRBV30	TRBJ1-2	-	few	CAYGSQRGLGYTF	TGTGCCTACGGGTCTCAACGGGGTCTAGGCTACACCTTC
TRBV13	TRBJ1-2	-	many	CASSIRVYGYTF	TGTGCCAGCAGCATCAGGGTTTATGGCTACACCTTC
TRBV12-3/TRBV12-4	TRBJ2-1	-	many	CASSPPPANNEQFF	TGTGCCAGCAGTCCTCCCCCGGCGAACAATGAGCAGTTCTTC
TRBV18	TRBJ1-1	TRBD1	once	CASSLRQWGQVRALATEAFF	TGTGCCAGCTCACTTCGACAATGGGGACAGGTCAGGGCGTTAGCCACTGAAGCTTTCTTT
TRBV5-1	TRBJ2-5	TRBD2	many	CASSLRTSGETQYF	TGCGCCAGCAGCTTGAGGACTAGCGGAGAGACCCAGTACTTC
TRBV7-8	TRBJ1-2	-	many	CASRFKGNRKINYGYTF	TGTGCCAGCAGGTTCAAAGGCAACAGGAAGATAAACTATGGCTACACCTTC